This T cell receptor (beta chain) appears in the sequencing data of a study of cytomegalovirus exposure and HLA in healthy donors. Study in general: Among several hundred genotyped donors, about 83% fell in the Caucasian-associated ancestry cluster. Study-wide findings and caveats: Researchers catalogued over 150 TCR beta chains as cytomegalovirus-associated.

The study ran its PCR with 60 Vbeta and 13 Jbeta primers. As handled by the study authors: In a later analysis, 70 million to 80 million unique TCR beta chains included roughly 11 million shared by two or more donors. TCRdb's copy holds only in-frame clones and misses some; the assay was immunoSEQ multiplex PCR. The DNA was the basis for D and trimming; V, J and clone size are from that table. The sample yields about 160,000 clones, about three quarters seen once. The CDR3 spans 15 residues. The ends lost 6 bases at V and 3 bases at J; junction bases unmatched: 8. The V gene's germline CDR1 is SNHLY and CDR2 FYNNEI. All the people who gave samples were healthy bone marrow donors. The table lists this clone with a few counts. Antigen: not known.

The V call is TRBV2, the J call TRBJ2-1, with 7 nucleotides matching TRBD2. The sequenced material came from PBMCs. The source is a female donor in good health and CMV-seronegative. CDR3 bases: TGTGCCAGCAGCGGGAGGCTGGGGAACTACAATGAGCAGTTCTTC. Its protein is CASSGRLGNYNEQFF.